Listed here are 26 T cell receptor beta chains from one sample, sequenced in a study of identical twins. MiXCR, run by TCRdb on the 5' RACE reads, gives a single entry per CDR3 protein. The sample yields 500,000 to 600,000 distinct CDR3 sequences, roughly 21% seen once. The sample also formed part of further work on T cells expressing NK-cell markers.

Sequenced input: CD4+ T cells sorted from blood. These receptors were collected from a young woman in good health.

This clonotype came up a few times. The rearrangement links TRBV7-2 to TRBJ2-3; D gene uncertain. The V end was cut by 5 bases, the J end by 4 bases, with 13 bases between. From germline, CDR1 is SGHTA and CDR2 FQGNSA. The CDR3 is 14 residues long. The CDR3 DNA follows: TGTGCCAGCAGCCCGGCCTTAAGGGCAGATACGCAGTATTTT. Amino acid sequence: CASSPALRADTQYF.

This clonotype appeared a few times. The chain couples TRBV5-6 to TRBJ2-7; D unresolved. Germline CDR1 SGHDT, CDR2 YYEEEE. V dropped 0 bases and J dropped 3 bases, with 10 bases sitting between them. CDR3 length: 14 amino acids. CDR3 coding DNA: TGTGCCAGCAGCTTGGGACACACCGTCTACGAGCAGTACTTC. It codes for CASSLGHTVYEQYF.

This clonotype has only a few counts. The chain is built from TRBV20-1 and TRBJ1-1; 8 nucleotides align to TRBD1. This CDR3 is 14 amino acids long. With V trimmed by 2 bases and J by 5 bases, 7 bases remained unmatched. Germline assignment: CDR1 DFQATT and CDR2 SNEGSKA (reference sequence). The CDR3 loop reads CSARRQGTKTEAFF. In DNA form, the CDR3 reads TGCAGTGCTAGAAGACAGGGGACCAAAACTGAAGCTTTCTTT.

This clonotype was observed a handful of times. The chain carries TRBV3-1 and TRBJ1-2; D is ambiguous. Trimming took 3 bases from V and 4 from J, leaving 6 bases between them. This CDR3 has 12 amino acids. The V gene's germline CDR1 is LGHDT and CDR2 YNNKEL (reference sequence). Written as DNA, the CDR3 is TGTGCCAGCAGCCAGGGAGTCTATGGCTACACCTTC. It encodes CASSQGVYGYTF.

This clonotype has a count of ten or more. CDR3 nucleotide sequence: TGCAGTGCTCGGCAGGGGAACTATGGCTACACCTTC. This encodes CSARQGNYGYTF. V is TRBV20-1 and J is TRBJ1-2; TRBD1 is a possible D gene (6 bases). The CDR3 length is 12 residues. Trimming stripped 5 bases from V and 2 bases from J, with 9 bases between. Germline values: CDR1 DFQATT, CDR2 SNEGSKA (reference sequence).

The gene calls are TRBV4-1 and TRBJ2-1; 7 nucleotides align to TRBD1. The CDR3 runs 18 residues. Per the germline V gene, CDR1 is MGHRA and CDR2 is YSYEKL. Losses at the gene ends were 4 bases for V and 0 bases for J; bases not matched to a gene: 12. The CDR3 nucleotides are TGCGCCAGCAGCCCGGGCTTCAGGGGGTCAAGCTCCTACAATGAGCAGTTCTTC. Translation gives CASSPGFRGSSSYNEQFF.

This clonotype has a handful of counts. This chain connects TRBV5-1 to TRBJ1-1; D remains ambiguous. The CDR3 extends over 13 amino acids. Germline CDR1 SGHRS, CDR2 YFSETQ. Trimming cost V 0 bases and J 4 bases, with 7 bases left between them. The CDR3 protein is CASSLEQLTEAFF. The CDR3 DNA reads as TGCGCCAGCAGCTTGGAACAGCTCACTGAAGCTTTCTTT.

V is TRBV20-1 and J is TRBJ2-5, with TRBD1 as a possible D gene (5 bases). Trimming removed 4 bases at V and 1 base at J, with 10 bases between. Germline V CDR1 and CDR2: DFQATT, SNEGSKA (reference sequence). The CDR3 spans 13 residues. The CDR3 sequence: CSAIRDSQETQYF. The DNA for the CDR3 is TGCAGTGCTATCAGGGATAGCCAAGAGACCCAGTACTTC.

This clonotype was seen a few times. DNA for the CDR3: TGTGCCAGCAGCCCCGAGGTTGGGGCGGCGGCTTTCTTT. The encoded protein is CASSPEVGAAAFF. The chain has TRBV7-2 and TRBJ1-1; the D gene is possibly TRBD1 (5 bases). The V end was cut by 5 bases, the J end by 11 bases, with 18 bases between. Germline CDR1 is SGHTA and CDR2 is FQGNSA. This CDR3 contains 13 residues.

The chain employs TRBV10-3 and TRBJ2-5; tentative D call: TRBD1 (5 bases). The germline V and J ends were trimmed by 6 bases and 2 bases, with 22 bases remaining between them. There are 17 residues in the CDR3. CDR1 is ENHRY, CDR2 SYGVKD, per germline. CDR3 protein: CAISPGLLWGIQETQYF. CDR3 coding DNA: TGTGCCATCAGCCCTGGGCTCCTCTGGGGCATACAAGAGACCCAGTACTTC.

The DNA of the CDR3 is TGTGCCAGCGACAGAGATCCCAGACCCATGAACACTGAAGCTTTCTTT. Translation: CASDRDPRPMNTEAFF. The J gene is TRBJ1-1, the V gene TRBV12-3 or TRBV12-4; a possible D gene is TRBD1 (5 bases). The germline V and J ends were trimmed by 8 bases and 0 bases, with 19 bases remaining between them. The CDR3 sequence is 16 residues long.

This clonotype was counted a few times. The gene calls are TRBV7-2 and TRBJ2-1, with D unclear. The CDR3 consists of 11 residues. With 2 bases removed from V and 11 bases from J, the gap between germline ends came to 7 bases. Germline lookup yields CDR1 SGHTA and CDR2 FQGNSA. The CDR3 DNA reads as TGTGCCAGCAGCTTACCCGCGAAGCAGTTCTTC. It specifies CASSLPAKQFF.

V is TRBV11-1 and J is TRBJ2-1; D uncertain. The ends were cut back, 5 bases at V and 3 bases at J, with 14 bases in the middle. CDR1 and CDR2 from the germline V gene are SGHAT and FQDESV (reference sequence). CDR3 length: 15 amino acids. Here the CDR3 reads CASSPARTIYNEQFF. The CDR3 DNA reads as TGTGCCAGCAGCCCGGCACGGACGATCTACAATGAGCAGTTCTTC.

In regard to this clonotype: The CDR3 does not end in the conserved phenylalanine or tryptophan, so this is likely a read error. The CDR3 spells CASSVGDGNYGYTC. CDR3 bases: TGTGCCAGCAGCGTAGGGGACGGTAACTATGGCTACACCTGC. The rearrangement joins TRBV9 to TRBJ1-2, with D perhaps TRBD1 (5 bases). In germline, CDR1 is SGDLS, CDR2 YYNGEE. Trimming took 0 bases from V and 1 from J, leaving 7 bases between them. The CDR3 totals 14 residues.

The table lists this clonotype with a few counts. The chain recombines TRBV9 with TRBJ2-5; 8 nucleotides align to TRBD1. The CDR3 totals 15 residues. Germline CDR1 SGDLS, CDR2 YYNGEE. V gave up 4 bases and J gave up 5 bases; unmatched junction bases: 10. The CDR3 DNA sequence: TGTGCCAGCAGCATATGGACAGGGCAGGGCGAGACCCAGTACTTC. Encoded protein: CASSIWTGQGETQYF.

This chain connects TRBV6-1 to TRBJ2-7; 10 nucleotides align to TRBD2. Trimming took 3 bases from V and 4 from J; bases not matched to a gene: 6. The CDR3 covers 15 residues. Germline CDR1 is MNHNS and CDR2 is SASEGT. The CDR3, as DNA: TGTGCCAGCAGTGAGGCTAGCGGGAGTTTATACGAGCAGTACTTC. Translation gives CASSEASGSLYEQYF.

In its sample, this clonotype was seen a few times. The CDR3 coding sequence is TGTGCCAGCGATAGGCAGGGGGCCGGCGAGCAGTACTTC. Translated, it gives CASDRQGAGEQYF. The chain couples TRBV6-1 to TRBJ2-7, with TRBD1 matching 8 bases. Germline lookup yields CDR1 MNHNS and CDR2 SASEGT. V gave up 8 bases and J gave up 6 bases; unmatched junction bases: 9. CDR3 length: 13 residues.

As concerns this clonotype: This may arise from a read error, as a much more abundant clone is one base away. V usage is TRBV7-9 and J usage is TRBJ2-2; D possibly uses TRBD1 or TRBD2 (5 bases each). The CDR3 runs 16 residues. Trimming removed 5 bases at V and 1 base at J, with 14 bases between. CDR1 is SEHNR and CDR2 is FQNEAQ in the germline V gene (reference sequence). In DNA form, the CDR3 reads TGTGCCAGCAGCGGTCCGGGACCGATGAACACCGGGGAGCTGTTTTTT. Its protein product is CASSGPGPMNTGELFF.

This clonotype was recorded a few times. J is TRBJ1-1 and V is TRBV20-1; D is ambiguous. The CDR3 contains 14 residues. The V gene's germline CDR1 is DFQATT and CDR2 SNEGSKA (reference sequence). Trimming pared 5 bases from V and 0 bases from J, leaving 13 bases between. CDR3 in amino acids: CSAHLRTVNTEAFF. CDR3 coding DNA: TGCAGTGCTCACCTCCGGACTGTGAACACTGAAGCTTTCTTT.

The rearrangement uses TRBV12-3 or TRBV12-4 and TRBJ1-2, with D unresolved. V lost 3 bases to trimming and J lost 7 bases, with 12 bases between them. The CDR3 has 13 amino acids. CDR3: CASSLRVSAGYTF. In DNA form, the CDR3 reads TGTGCCAGCAGTTTGAGGGTTTCAGCTGGCTACACCTTC.

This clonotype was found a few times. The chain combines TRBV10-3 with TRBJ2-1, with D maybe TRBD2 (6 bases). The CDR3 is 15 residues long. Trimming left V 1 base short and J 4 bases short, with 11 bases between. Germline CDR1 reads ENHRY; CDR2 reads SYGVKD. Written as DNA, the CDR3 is TGTGCCATCAGTGAGTTAGCGGAGGGGTACAATGAGCAGTTCTTC. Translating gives CAISELAEGYNEQFF.

The CDR3 region is CASSTGTITYEQYF. CDR3 DNA: TGTGCCAGCAGCACCGGGACTATAACCTACGAGCAGTACTTC. The V and J genes are TRBV6-1 and TRBJ2-7; 7 bases agree with TRBD2. The CDR3 is made up of 14 amino acids. The ends lost 6 bases at V and 2 bases at J; junction bases unmatched: 7. In germline, CDR1 is MNHNS, CDR2 SASEGT.

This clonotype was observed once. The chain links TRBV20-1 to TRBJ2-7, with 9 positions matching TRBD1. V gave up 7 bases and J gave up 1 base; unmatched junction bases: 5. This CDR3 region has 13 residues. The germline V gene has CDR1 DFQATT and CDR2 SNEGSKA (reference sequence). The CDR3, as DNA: TGCAGTGGTGGACAGGGGAATTCCTACGAGCAGTACTTC. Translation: CSGGQGNSYEQYF.

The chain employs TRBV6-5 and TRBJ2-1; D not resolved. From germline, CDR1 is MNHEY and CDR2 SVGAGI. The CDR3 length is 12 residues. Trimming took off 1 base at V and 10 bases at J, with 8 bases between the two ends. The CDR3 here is CASSYYQGEQFF. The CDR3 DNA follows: TGTGCCAGCAGTTACTACCAAGGGGAGCAGTTCTTC.

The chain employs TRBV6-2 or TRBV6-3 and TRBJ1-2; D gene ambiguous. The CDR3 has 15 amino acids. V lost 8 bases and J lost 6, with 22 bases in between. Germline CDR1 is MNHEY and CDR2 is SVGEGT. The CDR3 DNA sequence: TGTGCCAGCGGTAGCTTCCGAGACACCGCTAATGGCTACACCTTC. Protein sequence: CASGSFRDTANGYTF.

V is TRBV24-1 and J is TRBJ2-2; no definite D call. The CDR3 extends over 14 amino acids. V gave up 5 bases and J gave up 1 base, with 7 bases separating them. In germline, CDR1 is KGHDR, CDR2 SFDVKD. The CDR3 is CATSGSGNTGELFF. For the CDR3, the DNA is TGTGCCACCAGTGGGTCTGGGAACACCGGGGAGCTGTTTTTT.